Shown below are 20 T cell receptor beta chains from a single sample sequenced in a study of cytomegalovirus exposure and HLA in healthy donors (dated by TCRdb to about 2017). The library was prepared using the immunoSEQ multiplex PCR assay. This is the immuneACCESS table as TCRdb keeps it, with only in-frame sequences that have V and J called. A part of the clones is gone; compared with another copy, unresolved V genes explain less than half, and the rest is unexplained. This sample has under 350,000 clones in its table, and roughly 85% of those were observed once. The ten largest clonotypes hold around 1% of the sample. Sequences were obtained from PBMCs. Every receptor here comes from a woman in her late teens or twenties in good health and CMV-seronegative.

This chain uses TRBV29-1 with TRBJ2-7; 9 bases agree with TRBD1. V dropped 7 bases and J dropped 3; count of bases not matched to a gene: 7. The CDR3 contains 13 residues. Germline loops: CDR1 SQVTM, CDR2 ANQGSEA. CDR3 coding DNA: TGCAGCGCTACCGGGACAGGGTTCTACGAGCAGTACTTC. This encodes CSATGTGFYEQYF.

The chain has TRBV27 and TRBJ2-6; unclear D gene. Trimming cost V 4 bases and J 0 bases, with 7 bases left between them. In germline, CDR1 is MNHEY, CDR2 SMNVEV (reference sequence). The CDR3 sequence is 15 residues long. The CDR3 region has the DNA TGTGCCAGCAGTTACTGGTTCTCTGGGGCCAACGTCCTGACTTTC. This codes for CASSYWFSGANVLTF.

The rearrangement links TRBV7-3 to TRBJ1-2; possible D gene TRBD1, 5 bases. V was clipped by 2 bases and J by 0 bases, with 7 bases between them. The CDR3 extends over 14 amino acids. The germline V gene encodes CDR1 SGHTA and CDR2 FQGTGA. The CDR3 here is CASSLGGANYGYTF. CDR3 in DNA: TGTGCCAGCAGCTTAGGGGGGGCTAACTATGGCTACACCTTC.

This clone was observed at least ten times. The CDR3: CASSQASGGQGSYNEQFF. CDR3 nucleotides: TGCGCCAGCAGCCAAGCTAGCGGGGGACAGGGCTCCTACAATGAGCAGTTCTTC. The genes are TRBV4-3 and TRBJ2-1; D may be TRBD2 (10 bases). Trimming removed 1 base from V and 0 bases from J, with 16 bases in between. Germline V gives CDR1 LGHNA, CDR2 YSLEER. The CDR3 totals 18 residues.

The chain uses TRBV28 and TRBJ1-1; a weak D match, TRBD1 (6 bases). The CDR3 consists of 14 residues. V lost 5 bases to trimming and J lost 3 bases, with 13 bases between them. CDR1 and CDR2 (germline): MDHEN, SYDVKM. The CDR3 is CASSPGQGDTEAFF. CDR3 bases: TGTGCCAGCAGTCCGGGACAAGGGGACACTGAAGCTTTCTTT. The variable domain in full, with the rest retrieved from reference TRBV28 and TRBJ1-1, is DVKVTQSSRYLVKRTGEKVFLECVQDMDHENMFWYRQDPGLGLRLIYFSYDVKMKEKGDIPEGYSVSREKKERFSLILESASTNQTSMYLCASSPGQGDTEAFFGQGTRLTVV.

The V call is TRBV5-1, the J call TRBJ2-5; 9 bases match TRBD2. Germline V gene lookup returns CDR1 SGHRS and CDR2 YFSETQ. V lost 0 bases to trimming and J lost 5 bases; unmatched junction nucleotides: 8. The CDR3 runs 16 residues. The CDR3 reads CASSLGSRGGRETQYF. The CDR3 DNA is TGCGCCAGCAGCTTGGGCTCGCGGGGGGGCCGGGAGACCCAGTACTTC. The full variable domain, with the rest looked up from reference TRBV5-1 and TRBJ2-5, is KAGVTQTPRYLIKTRGQQVTLSCSPISGHRSVSWYQQTPGQGLQFLFEYFSETQRNKGNFPGRFSGRQFSNSRSEMNVSTLELGDSALYLCASSLGSRGGRETQYFGPGTRLLVL.

CDR3 nucleotides: TGTGCCAGCGTAAACAGCGGGCCAAGCACAGATACGCAGTATTTT. Translated, it gives CASVNSGPSTDTQYF. The chain uses TRBV28 and TRBJ2-3; D may be TRBD2 (6 bases). The germline V gene encodes CDR1 MDHEN and CDR2 SYDVKM. This CDR3 spans 15 amino acids. Trimming removed 8 bases from V and 0 bases from J, with 15 bases in between.

This rearrangement joins TRBV10-3 to TRBJ1-5; D may be TRBD1 (5 bases). V gave up 5 bases and J gave up 5 bases, with 16 bases separating them. Per the germline V gene, CDR1 is ENHRY and CDR2 is SYGVKD. There are 15 residues in the CDR3. CDR3 DNA sequence: TGTGCCATCAGTATCGAAGGGGCTGCCGATCAGCCCCAGCATTTT. Residues: CAISIEGAADQPQHF.

This clone was counted only a few times. This sequence joins TRBV5-4 and TRBJ2-2, with 8 positions matching TRBD2. Germline lookup yields CDR1 SGHNT and CDR2 YYREEE (reference sequence). Losses at the gene ends were 7 bases for V and 4 bases for J; bases not matched to a gene: 6. The CDR3 length is 14 residues. This chain's CDR3 is CASGSGDVTGELFF. The CDR3 DNA follows: TGTGCCAGCGGTAGCGGGGATGTCACCGGGGAGCTGTTTTTT.

In its sample, this clone was seen a few times. The CDR3 DNA follows: TGTGCCAGCAGCTTTCCCTCCAAGACTAGCGGGAGCTACGAGCAGTACTTC. Encoded protein: CASSFPSKTSGSYEQYF. J is TRBJ2-7 and V is TRBV13, with 12 positions matching TRBD2. Germline CDR1 is PRHDT and CDR2 is FYEKMQ (reference sequence). V shed 3 bases and J 3 bases; nucleotides not matched to a gene: 9. This CDR3 spans 17 amino acids. Based on the CDR3 plus reference TRBV13 and TRBJ2-7, the full variable domain is AAGVIQSPRHLIKEKRETATLKCYPIPRHDTVYWYQQGPGQDPQFLISFYEKMQSDKGSIPDRFSAQQFSDYHSELNMSSLELGDSALYFCASSFPSKTSGSYEQYFGPGTRLTVT.

This clone was detected only a few times. The rearrangement uses TRBV5-1 and TRBJ1-2, with 8 bases identical to TRBD1. Per germline, CDR1 SGHRS and CDR2 YFSETQ. The V and J ends lost 4 bases and 2 bases, in that order; junction bases with no gene match: 4. This CDR3 has 14 residues. CDR3 sequence reads: CASSIGQGNYGYTF. The CDR3 DNA sequence: TGCGCCAGCAGCATAGGACAGGGCAACTATGGCTACACCTTC.

The chain uses TRBV10-1 and TRBJ2-7; D is ambiguous. Trimming stripped 6 bases from V and 4 bases from J, with 13 bases between. The CDR3 covers 13 residues. Germline lookup yields CDR1 WNHNN and CDR2 SYGVQD (reference sequence). CDR3 DNA: TGCGCCAGCAGCTCCGATCTGAGATACGAGCAGTACTTC. It is translated as CASSSDLRYEQYF.

A note on this clone: At one of its ends the junction is not consistent with the germline gene, which may arise from a read error. The chain links TRBV7-7 to TRBJ2-5; 8 bases are shared with TRBD2. The CDR3 is 15 residues long. Germline values: CDR1 SSHAT, CDR2 FNYEAQ (reference sequence). The CDR3 nucleotides are TGTGCTAGCAACCGCGGAGCGGGGGTCCAAGAGACCCAGTACTTC. Protein sequence: CASNRGAGVQETQYF.

The chain combines TRBV5-1 with TRBJ1-1; D possibly corresponds to TRBD1 (5 bases). The CDR3 is 13 residues long. Deletions cut 0 bases from V and 6 bases from J, with 9 bases between. The germline gives CDR1 SGHRS, CDR2 YFSETQ. Here the CDR3 reads CASSLVGGPEAFF. CDR3 sequence (DNA): TGCGCCAGCAGCTTGGTCGGGGGACCTGAAGCTTTCTTT.

V usage is TRBV5-3 and J usage is TRBJ2-1, with TRBD2 identical over 8 bases. TRBV5-3 is labeled an ORF, and its function is uncertain. The CDR3 length is 15 residues. V was pared by 4 bases and J by 7 bases, with 10 bases of the junction left unmatched. The CDR3 loop is CARSPGTRDGNEQFF. The CDR3 bases are TGTGCCAGAAGCCCCGGGACTAGGGATGGTAATGAGCAGTTCTTC.

This chain uses TRBV28 with TRBJ1-2; TRBD1 agrees at 9 bases. J was trimmed by 2 bases and V by 10 bases; bases with no gene match: 5. Germline-derived CDR1 and CDR2 are MDHEN and SYDVKM. The CDR3 has 13 amino acids. The chain's CDR3 is CAISTGGNYGYTF. Here the CDR3 DNA reads TGTGCCATAAGCACAGGGGGCAACTATGGCTACACCTTC.

This chain uses TRBV11-2 with TRBJ1-2; 7 nucleotides match TRBD1. Trimming at V came to 5 bases and at J to 4 bases, leaving 7 bases not matched to a gene. CDR1 is SGHAT, CDR2 FQNNGV, per germline. The CDR3 extends over 14 amino acids. The CDR3 DNA follows: TGTGCCAGCAGCCCCTCCGACAGGGTCTATGGCTACACCTTC. Translation: CASSPSDRVYGYTF. The whole variable domain, remainder taken from reference TRBV11-2 and TRBJ1-2, is EAGVAQSPRYKIIEKRQSVAFWCNPISGHATLYWYQQILGQGPKLLIQFQNNGVVDDSQLPKDRFSAERLKGVDSTLKIQPAKLEDSAVYLCASSPSDRVYGYTFGSGTRLTVV.

This sequence joins TRBV27 and TRBJ2-7, with 8 bases aligning to TRBD1. V lost 5 bases to trimming and J lost 2 bases; unmatched junction nucleotides: 5. The CDR3 totals 14 residues. The V gene's germline CDR1 is MNHEY and CDR2 SMNVEV (reference sequence). The CDR3 is CASSGGQETYEQYF. The DNA of the CDR3 is TGTGCCAGCAGTGGGGGACAGGAGACCTACGAGCAGTACTTC.

This clone occurred a few times. The chain uses TRBV5-4 and TRBJ1-5; no clear D. This CDR3 comprises 14 residues. Germline V gene lookup returns CDR1 SGHNT and CDR2 YYREEE (reference sequence). V was pared by 1 base and J by 0 bases, with 5 bases between. CDR3 nucleotide sequence: TGTGCCAGCAGCTTGAAATATAGCAATCAGCCCCAGCATTTT. Protein product: CASSLKYSNQPQHF.

This chain connects TRBV29-1 to TRBJ2-1; possible D gene TRBD1, 5 bases. This CDR3 is 14 amino acids long. CDR1 is SQVTM, CDR2 ANQGSEA, per germline. Trimming cost V 0 bases and J 4 bases, with 10 bases left between them. The CDR3 DNA reads TGCAGCGTTGAAGATCGTCGACAGTACAATGAGCAGTTCTTC. Translating gives CSVEDRRQYNEQFF.